This record looks at one T cell receptor beta chain sequence and its context. Antigen specificity is unknown. This entry comes from a study of T cells expressing NK-cell markers. TCRdb reprocessed the 5' RACE reads, keeping one entry per CDR3 protein, no DNA. There are about 540,000 distinct CDR3 sequences in the sample, with roughly 3.4% held by the top ten. CDR1 is MNHEY and CDR2 is SVGEGT in the germline V gene. The CDR3 is made up of 12 amino acids. Study observations and caveats: More than 5 donors carried dominant NKG2C+ clonotypes that made up roughly 1.0-7.5% of their CD8+ T cells. Four of the donors also had these clonotypes leading their CD3+CD56-NKG2C+ fraction.

The rearrangement uses TRBV6-2 or TRBV6-3 and TRBJ2-7. The material sequenced was blood T cells: a sorted CD56 or NKG2C T cell subset, CD4+ or CD8+ T cells, or bulk PBMC T cells (not recorded which). The receptor was derived from a man younger than 30 in good health. The CDR3 spells CASSIQKYEQYF.